The 32 T cell receptor beta chains below all came from one sample that was sequenced in a study of blood T cell repertoires in COVID-19. Sequencing was performed with immunoSEQ multiplex PCR; in TCRdb, only in-frame clones are kept and a portion is missing. The repertoire consists of 150,000 to 200,000 clones, with 81% occurring once and the leading ten covering under 13%. Input material: peripheral blood. Every receptor here comes from a human donor in a cohort sampled during active COVID-19.

The chain carries TRBV15 and TRBJ1-5, with a possible D match to TRBD1 (6 bases). Germline assignment: CDR1 LNHNV and CDR2 YYDKDF (reference sequence). This CDR3 contains 15 residues. Trimming left V 0 bases short and J 6 bases short, with 12 bases between. CDR3 in amino acids: CATSREGALGQPQHF. The CDR3 DNA is TGTGCCACCAGCAGAGAGGGGGCGCTTGGTCAGCCCCAGCATTTT.

This chain connects TRBV7-9 to TRBJ1-3, with unresolved D. The germline CDR1 and CDR2 sequences are SEHNR and FQNEAQ (reference sequence). V shed 4 bases and J shed 7 bases, with 14 bases lying between them. This CDR3 has 14 residues. DNA for the CDR3: TGTGCCAGCAGCTCTCCTAATACTGATAACACCATATATTTT. This translates into CASSSPNTDNTIYF.

This clone occurred once. The chain recombines TRBV7-9 with TRBJ2-3; tentatively, D is TRBD1 (6 bases). Trimming removed 4 bases from V and 4 bases from J, with 9 bases in between. The V gene's germline CDR1 is SEHNR and CDR2 FQNEAQ (reference sequence). The CDR3 runs 13 residues. CDR3 sequence reads: CASSYRAADTQYF. CDR3 DNA: TGTGCCAGCAGCTACAGGGCCGCAGATACGCAGTATTTT. The complete variable domain, with remaining parts taken from reference TRBV7-9 and TRBJ2-3, reads DTGVSQNPRHKITKRGQNVTFRCDPISEHNRLYWYRQTLGQGPEFLTYFQNEAQLEKSRLLSDRFSAERPKGSFSTLEIQRTEQGDSAMYLCASSYRAADTQYFGPGTRLTVL.

The chain has TRBV6-2 or TRBV6-3 and TRBJ2-4; weak D call: TRBD2 (6 bases). Germline CDR1 is MNHEY and CDR2 is SVGEGT. The germline V and J ends were trimmed by 2 bases and 0 bases, with 11 bases remaining between them. The CDR3 extends over 16 amino acids. The DNA of the CDR3 is TGTGCCAGCAGTTACGGGGGACTCCTAGCCAAAAACATTCAGTACTTC. This translates into CASSYGGLLAKNIQYF.

The chain couples TRBV29-1 to TRBJ2-7, with 8 bases matching TRBD1. The V and J ends lost 6 bases and 3 bases, in that order; junction bases with no gene match: 4. CDR1 and CDR2 (germline): SQVTM, ANQGSEA. The CDR3 length is 12 residues. CDR3 sequence: CSVMTGVYEQYF. The CDR3 DNA sequence: TGCAGCGTGATGACAGGGGTCTACGAGCAGTACTTC.

The rearrangement joins TRBV10-1 to TRBJ2-5, with D possibly matching TRBD1 (5 bases). V was cut by 7 bases and J by 3 bases, with 12 bases left in between. There are 13 residues in the CDR3. Germline V gene sequence: CDR1 WNHNN, CDR2 SYGVQD (reference sequence). CDR3 in amino acids: CASMAGPKETQYF. The CDR3 DNA sequence: TGCGCCAGCATGGCAGGGCCTAAAGAGACCCAGTACTTC.

V and J are TRBV27 and TRBJ2-1; possible D gene TRBD2, 7 bases. Trimming removed 3 bases at V and 5 bases at J, with 26 bases between. Germline CDR1 is MNHEY and CDR2 is SMNVEV (reference sequence). The CDR3 consists of 19 residues. Here the CDR3 DNA reads TGTGCCAGCAGTTTCCGAGGGGGGGGGCCAGGAGGGACACACAATGAGCAGTTCTTC. Translating gives CASSFRGGGPGGTHNEQFF.

This clone was observed a handful of times. The rearrangement links TRBV28 to TRBJ1-5, with D possibly being TRBD1 (5 bases). V was pared by 10 bases and J by 0 bases, with 19 bases between. CDR3 length equals 16 residues. The germline V gene encodes CDR1 MDHEN and CDR2 SYDVKM. CDR3 loop: CATRRADTNSNQPQHF. The CDR3, as DNA: TGTGCCACCCGCCGTGCGGACACTAATAGCAATCAGCCCCAGCATTTT.

CDR3 sequence: CASSPLTSGTSEQFF. The CDR3 DNA follows: TGTGCCAGCAGCCCCTTGACAAGCGGGACGAGTGAGCAGTTCTTC. The gene calls are TRBV7-2 and TRBJ2-1; 7 bases align to TRBD2. V lost 5 bases and J lost 9; bases outside the gene matches: 13. Germline CDR1 and CDR2: SGHTA and FQGNSA. The CDR3 is 15 amino acids.

Only one count was recorded for this clone. The chain is built from TRBV15 and TRBJ2-1, with D perhaps matching TRBD2 (5 bases). Germline CDR1 LNHNV, CDR2 YYDKDF (reference sequence). The V and J ends lost 3 bases and 7 bases respectively, with 13 bases between them. CDR3 length: 14 amino acids. CDR3 DNA: TGTGCCACCAGCAGGGGAGTCGAACTGAATGAGCAGTTCTTC. It codes for CATSRGVELNEQFF.

The genes are TRBV6-1 and TRBJ1-5, with a possible D match to TRBD1 (5 bases). Per germline, CDR1 MNHNS and CDR2 SASEGT. This CDR3 comprises 14 residues. Trimming removed 3 bases from V and 3 bases from J, with 9 bases in between. The CDR3 bases are TGTGCCAGCAGTGAGGGGGGTACCAATCAGCCCCAGCATTTT. Protein sequence: CASSEGGTNQPQHF.

The chain uses TRBV5-4 and TRBJ2-5; TRBD2 agrees at 8 bases. Germline assignment: CDR1 SGHNT and CDR2 YYREEE (reference sequence). This CDR3 contains 15 residues. The V gene end was trimmed by 2 bases and the J gene end by 3 bases; junction bases not matched to a gene: 6. Written as DNA, the CDR3 is TGTGCCAGCAGCTTTCGGCGGGAGGATAAAGAGACCCAGTACTTC. Amino acid sequence: CASSFRREDKETQYF.

A single count supports this clone. The chain joins TRBV3-1 (or the pseudogene TRBV3-2) to TRBJ2-3; D uncertain. The CDR3 runs 12 residues. V lost 5 bases to trimming and J lost 2 bases, with 5 bases between them. CDR1 is LGHDT, CDR2 YNNKEL, per germline (reference sequence). CDR3 nucleotide sequence: TGTGCCAGCAGCTATTACACAGATACGCAGTATTTT. Protein: CASSYYTDTQYF.

This clone was counted between two and nine times. V and J are TRBV29-1 and TRBJ2-3; a possible D gene is TRBD1 (5 bases). Looked up from germline, CDR1 is SQVTM and CDR2 is ANQGSEA. V dropped 4 bases and J dropped 1 base, with 15 bases sitting between them. The CDR3 is 15 residues long. The CDR3 spells CSVAQRTRGTDTQYF. The CDR3 coding sequence is TGCAGCGTTGCCCAACGGACCAGGGGCACAGATACGCAGTATTTT.

The chain carries TRBV7-3 and TRBJ2-7; no firm D call. V lost 0 bases and J 5 bases, leaving 8 bases between the germline ends. The CDR3 extends over 13 amino acids. The germline CDR1 and CDR2 sequences are SGHTA and FQGTGA. In DNA form, the CDR3 reads TGTGCCAGCAGCTTAACACATCGCCACGAGCAGTACTTC. Translation: CASSLTHRHEQYF.

This chain connects TRBV2 to TRBJ1-6; possible D gene TRBD1, 5 bases. The V gene's germline CDR1 is SNHLY and CDR2 FYNNEI. The CDR3 has 14 residues. V gave up 6 bases and J gave up 5 bases, with 11 bases separating them. Written as DNA, the CDR3 is TGTGCCAGCAGCAGCAGGGAAGATAATTCACCCCTCCACTTT. Translating it yields CASSSREDNSPLHF.

This clone was recorded only once. The chain carries TRBV28 and TRBJ1-4; TRBD1 matches at 10 bases. CDR1 and CDR2 from the germline V gene are MDHEN and SYDVKM. V trimming: 6 bases; J trimming: 7 bases; junction bases outside the gene matches: 5. The CDR3 contains 14 residues. The DNA of the CDR3 is TGTGCCAGCAGGCGGACAGGGGGAAGTGAAAAACTGTTTTTT. It encodes CASRRTGGSEKLFF.

This rearrangement joins TRBV3-1 (or the pseudogene TRBV3-2) to TRBJ1-6; no definite D call. In germline, CDR1 is LGHDT, CDR2 YNNKEL (reference sequence). The CDR3 has 13 amino acids. V was cut by 4 bases and J by 8 bases, with 9 bases left in between. In DNA, the CDR3 is TGTGCCAGCAGCCCATCCGGGGATTCACCCCTCCACTTT. This sequence encodes CASSPSGDSPLHF.

The chain employs TRBV19 and TRBJ2-3; tentatively, D is TRBD2 (5 bases). This CDR3 is 13 amino acids long. Trimming stripped 3 bases from V and 5 bases from J, with 9 bases between. Per germline, CDR1 LNHDA and CDR2 SQIVND (reference sequence). The CDR3 loop is CASSIRERDTQYF. DNA for the CDR3: TGTGCCAGTAGTATTAGGGAGAGAGATACGCAGTATTTT.

This clone was detected many times. The J gene is TRBJ1-3, the V gene TRBV9; D is ambiguous. The CDR3 runs 16 residues. CDR1 and CDR2 (germline): SGDLS, YYNGEE. Trimming left V 4 bases short and J 0 bases short, with 14 bases between. The CDR3 DNA is TGTGCCAGCAGCCCAAGTGCACAAGACTCTGGAAACACCATATATTTT. Translated: CASSPSAQDSGNTIYF.

This chain uses TRBV6-4 with TRBJ1-5, with TRBD1 matching 9 bases. The J segment lost 0 bases and the V segment lost 0 bases, leaving 3 bases of the junction unmatched. The CDR3 spans 17 residues. Per germline, CDR1 MRHNA and CDR2 SNTAGT. The CDR3 region has the DNA TGTGCCAGCAGTGACTCGCGGACAGGGGATAGCAATCAGCCCCAGCATTTT. Amino acid sequence: CASSDSRTGDSNQPQHF.

The chain carries TRBV15 and TRBJ2-7, with 7 positions matching TRBD1. The V segment lost 3 bases and the J segment 3 bases; nucleotides outside the gene matches: 8. The CDR3 runs 15 residues. Germline V gene lookup returns CDR1 LNHNV and CDR2 YYDKDF (reference sequence). The DNA for the CDR3 is TGTGCCACCAGCAGTCCACCGACAGGGAGCTACGAGCAGTACTTC. Its protein product is CATSSPPTGSYEQYF.

This chain connects TRBV28 to TRBJ2-7; no firm D call. Per germline, CDR1 MDHEN and CDR2 SYDVKM. CDR3 length: 15 amino acids. Deletions cut 3 bases from V and 0 bases from J, with 12 bases between. This chain's CDR3 is CASSFGQISSYEQYF. The CDR3 DNA is TGTGCCAGCAGTTTTGGGCAGATCAGCTCCTACGAGCAGTACTTC.

This clone was found once. This chain uses TRBV7-2 with TRBJ2-7, with TRBD2 matching over 14 bases. From germline, CDR1 is SGHTA and CDR2 FQGNSA. The CDR3 consists of 18 residues. V shed 4 bases, J shed 3 bases, and the junction held 11 bases outside the gene matches. The CDR3 protein is CASSYGPGTSGSSYEQYF. Here the CDR3 DNA reads TGTGCCAGCAGCTACGGACCCGGGACTAGCGGGAGTAGCTACGAGCAGTACTTC.

This sequence joins TRBV29-1 and TRBJ2-3, with no clear D. Looked up from germline, CDR1 is SQVTM and CDR2 is ANQGSEA. V was pared by 7 bases and J by 7 bases, with 12 bases between. There are 11 residues in the CDR3. The CDR3 spells CSALRSNTQYF. DNA of the CDR3: TGCAGCGCGCTAAGGAGTAATACGCAGTATTTT.

CDR3 sequence (DNA): TGTGCCAGCAGCTATACCGGGACTACCTACAATGAGCAGTTCTTC. Its translation is CASSYTGTTYNEQFF. The genes are TRBV11-3 and TRBJ2-1; 7 bases line up with TRBD2. The CDR3 loop spans 15 amino acids. V lost 4 bases and J lost 2; bases outside the gene matches: 5. Germline V gene data show CDR1 as SGHNT and CDR2 as YENEEA.

The rearrangement joins TRBV6-6 to TRBJ2-7, with D maybe TRBD2 (5 bases). Germline loops: CDR1 MNHNY, CDR2 SVGAGI (reference sequence). V lost 4 bases, J lost 0 bases, and 10 bases lay in between. The CDR3 has 14 residues. In DNA, the CDR3 is TGTGCCAGCAGTTTTGGACTGTACTCCTACGAGCAGTACTTC. Amino acid sequence: CASSFGLYSYEQYF.

This CDR3 is CASTRDSSTDTQYF. In DNA form, the CDR3 reads TGCGCCAGCACAAGGGACAGTAGCACAGATACGCAGTATTTT. The V call is TRBV10-1, the J call TRBJ2-3, with 7 bases lining up with TRBD1. The CDR3 runs 14 residues. Trimming at V came to 7 bases and at J to 0 bases, leaving 4 bases not matched to a gene. CDR1 WNHNN and CDR2 SYGVQD come from the germline V gene (reference sequence).

The V gene is TRBV19, the J gene TRBJ2-1; perhaps TRBD2 as D (5 bases). V was trimmed by 4 bases and J by 7 bases, leaving 14 bases between them. The V gene's germline CDR1 is LNHDA and CDR2 SQIVND (reference sequence). This CDR3 is built from 14 residues. The CDR3 coding sequence is TGTGCCAGTAGTAAAGCGGTACTAAGGAATGAGCAGTTCTTC. Translation: CASSKAVLRNEQFF.

This chain uses TRBV10-3 with TRBJ1-1; TRBD1 agrees at 9 bases. This CDR3 is 13 amino acids long. V lost 7 bases to trimming and J lost 8 bases; unmatched junction nucleotides: 8. The germline CDR1 and CDR2 sequences are ENHRY and SYGVKD. The CDR3 sequence is CAINGQGLEEAFF. The DNA for the CDR3 is TGTGCCATCAATGGACAGGGGTTGGAGGAAGCTTTCTTT.

This rearrangement joins TRBV11-1 to TRBJ2-7; D is possibly TRBD2 (6 bases). CDR3 length: 14 amino acids. The germline V gene encodes CDR1 SGHAT and CDR2 FQDESV (reference sequence). Trimming took 1 base from V and 2 from J, leaving 9 bases between them. CDR3 bases: TGTGCCAGCAGCTTAGTAGCGGTTACCTACGAGCAGTACTTC. Protein sequence: CASSLVAVTYEQYF.

The rearrangement links TRBV18 to TRBJ2-7; 10 bases fit TRBD1. Germline lookup yields CDR1 KGHSH and CDR2 LQKENI. CDR3 length equals 15 residues. V shed 6 bases, J shed 1 base, and the junction held 6 bases outside the gene matches. In DNA, the CDR3 is TGTGCCAGCTCCCGTGACAGGGGGCTATCCTACGAGCAGTACTTC. Translation: CASSRDRGLSYEQYF. Complete variable domain (other parts from reference TRBV18 and TRBJ2-7): NAGVMQNPRHLVRRRGQEARLRCSPMKGHSHVYWYRQLPEEGLKFMVYLQKENIIDESGMPKERFSAEFPKEGPSILRIQQVVRGDSAAYFCASSRDRGLSYEQYFGPGTRLTVT.